This section outlines one T cell receptor (beta chain) sequence together with its context. The sample comes from a study of cytomegalovirus exposure and HLA in healthy donors. The CDR3 has 15 amino acids. Germline V gene data show CDR1 as SGHRS and CDR2 as YFSETQ. With 1 base removed from V and 0 bases from J, the gap between germline ends came to 7 bases. PCR primers comprised 60 Vbeta and 13 Jbeta primers. TCRdb's copy holds only in-frame clones and misses some; the assay was immunoSEQ multiplex PCR. The repertoire holds fewer than 200,000 clones, approximately 78% seen once, with approximately 0.78% in the top ten.

The sample taken for sequencing was PBMCs. The origin of this receptor is a woman younger than 30 in good health and CMV-seronegative. The V call is TRBV5-1, the J call TRBJ2-2; tentatively, D is TRBD2 (6 bases). CDR3 bases: TGCGCCAGCAGCTTGTCGGGGGCGAACACCGGGGAGCTGTTTTTT. Translation gives CASSLSGANTGELFF.